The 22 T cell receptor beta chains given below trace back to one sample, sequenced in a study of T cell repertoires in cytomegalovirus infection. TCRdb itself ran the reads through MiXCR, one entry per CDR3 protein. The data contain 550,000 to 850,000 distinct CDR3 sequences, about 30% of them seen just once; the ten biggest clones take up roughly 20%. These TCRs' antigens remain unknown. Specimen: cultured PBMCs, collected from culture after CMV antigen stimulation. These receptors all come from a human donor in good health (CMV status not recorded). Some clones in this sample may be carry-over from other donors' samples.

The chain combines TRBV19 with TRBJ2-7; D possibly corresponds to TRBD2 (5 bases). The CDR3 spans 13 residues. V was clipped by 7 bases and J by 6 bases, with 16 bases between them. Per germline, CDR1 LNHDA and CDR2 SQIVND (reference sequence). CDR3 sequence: CASTPAGVGEQYF. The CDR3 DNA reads TGTGCCAGTACCCCCGCGGGCGTTGGCGAGCAGTACTTC. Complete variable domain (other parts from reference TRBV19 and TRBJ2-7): DGGITQSPKYLFRKEGQNVTLSCEQNLNHDAMYWYRQDPGQGLRLIYYSQIVNDFQKGDIAEGYSVSREKKESFPLTVTSAQKNPTAFYLCASTPAGVGEQYFGPGTRLTVT.

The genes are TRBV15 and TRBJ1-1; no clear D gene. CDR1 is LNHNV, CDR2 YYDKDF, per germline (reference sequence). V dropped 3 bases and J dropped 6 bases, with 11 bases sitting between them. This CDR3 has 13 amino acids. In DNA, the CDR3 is TGTGCCACCAGCAGTTTTCGAGGCCCTGAAGCTTTCTTT. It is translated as CATSSFRGPEAFF.

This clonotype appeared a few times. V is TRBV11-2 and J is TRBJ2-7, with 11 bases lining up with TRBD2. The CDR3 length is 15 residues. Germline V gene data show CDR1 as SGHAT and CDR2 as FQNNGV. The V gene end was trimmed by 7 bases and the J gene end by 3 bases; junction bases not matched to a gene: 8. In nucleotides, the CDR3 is TGTGCCAGCATCCCCGGGACTAGCGGATACTACGAGCAGTACTTC. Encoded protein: CASIPGTSGYYEQYF.

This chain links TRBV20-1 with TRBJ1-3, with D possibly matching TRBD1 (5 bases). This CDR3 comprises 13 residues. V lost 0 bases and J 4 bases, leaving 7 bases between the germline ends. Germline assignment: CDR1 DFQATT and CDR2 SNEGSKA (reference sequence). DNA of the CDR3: TGCAGTGCTAGAGAGGGGGGAGGAAACACCATATATTTT. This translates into CSAREGGGNTIYF.

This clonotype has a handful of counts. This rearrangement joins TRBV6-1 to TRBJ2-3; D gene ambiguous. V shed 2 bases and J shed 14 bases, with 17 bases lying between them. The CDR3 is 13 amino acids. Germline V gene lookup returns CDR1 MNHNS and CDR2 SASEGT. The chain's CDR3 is CASSEIMAFVLYF. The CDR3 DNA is TGTGCCAGCAGTGAAATAATGGCGTTTGTTCTGTATTTT.

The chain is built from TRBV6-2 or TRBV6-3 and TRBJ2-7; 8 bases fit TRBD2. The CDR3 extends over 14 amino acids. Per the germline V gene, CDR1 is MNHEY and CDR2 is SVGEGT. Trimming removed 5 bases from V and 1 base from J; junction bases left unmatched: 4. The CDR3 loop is CASSPGGKSYEQYF. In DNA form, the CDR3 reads TGTGCCAGCAGTCCGGGAGGGAAGTCCTACGAGCAGTACTTC.

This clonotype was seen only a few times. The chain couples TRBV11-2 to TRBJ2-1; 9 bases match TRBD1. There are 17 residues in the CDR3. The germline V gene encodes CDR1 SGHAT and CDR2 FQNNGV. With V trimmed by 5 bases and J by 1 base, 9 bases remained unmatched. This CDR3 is CASSPFFGQGSYNEQFF. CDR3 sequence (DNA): TGTGCCAGCAGCCCATTTTTCGGACAGGGGTCCTACAATGAGCAGTTCTTC.

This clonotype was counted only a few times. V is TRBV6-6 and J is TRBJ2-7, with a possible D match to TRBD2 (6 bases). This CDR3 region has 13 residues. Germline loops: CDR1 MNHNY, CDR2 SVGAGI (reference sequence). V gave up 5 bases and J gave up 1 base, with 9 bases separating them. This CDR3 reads CASSAGWSYEQYF. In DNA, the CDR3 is TGTGCCAGCAGTGCGGGGTGGTCCTACGAGCAGTACTTC.

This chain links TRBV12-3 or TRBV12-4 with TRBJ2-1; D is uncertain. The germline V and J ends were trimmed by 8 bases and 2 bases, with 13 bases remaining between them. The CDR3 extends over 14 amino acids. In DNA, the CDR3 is TGTGCCAGCTGCGCTTCCCCCACCTACAATGAGCAGTTCTTC. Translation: CASCASPTYNEQFF.

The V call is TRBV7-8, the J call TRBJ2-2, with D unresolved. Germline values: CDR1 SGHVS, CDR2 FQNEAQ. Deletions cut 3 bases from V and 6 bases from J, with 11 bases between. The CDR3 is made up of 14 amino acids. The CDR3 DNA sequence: TGTGCCAGCAGCTTTAGTGGGTTCTCCGGGGAGCTGTTTTTT. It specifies CASSFSGFSGELFF.

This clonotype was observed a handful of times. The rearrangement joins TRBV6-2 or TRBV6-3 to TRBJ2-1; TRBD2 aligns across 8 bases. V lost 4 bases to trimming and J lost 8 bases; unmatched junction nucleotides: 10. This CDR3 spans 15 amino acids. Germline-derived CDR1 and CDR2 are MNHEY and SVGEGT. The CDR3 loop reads CASSSGLVVLHEQFF. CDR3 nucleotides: TGTGCCAGCAGTTCGGGACTAGTGGTCCTCCATGAGCAGTTCTTC.

CDR3 sequence (DNA): TGTGCCAGCAGCCGGGAAGCGGGTGGCGAGCAGTACTTC. Its translation is CASSREAGGEQYF. The chain is built from TRBV12-3 or TRBV12-4 and TRBJ2-7, with TRBD2 as a possible D gene (6 bases). This CDR3 region has 13 residues. The ends were cut back, 6 bases at V and 6 bases at J, with 15 bases in the middle.

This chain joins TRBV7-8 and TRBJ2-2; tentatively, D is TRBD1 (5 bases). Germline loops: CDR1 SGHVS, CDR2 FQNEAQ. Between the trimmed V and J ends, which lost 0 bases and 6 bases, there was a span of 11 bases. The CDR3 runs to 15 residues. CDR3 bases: TGTGCCAGCAGCTTAGCCGGCAGGGCAGCCGGGGAGCTGTTTTTT. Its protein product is CASSLAGRAAGELFF.

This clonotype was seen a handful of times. The CDR3 nucleotides are TGTGCCATCAGTCCGGGACAGGGGGCCCTTGCAACTAATGAAAAACTGTTTTTT. It is translated as CAISPGQGALATNEKLFF. The V gene is TRBV10-3, the J gene TRBJ1-4, with TRBD1 identical over 12 bases. Germline trimming cut 5 bases from V and 0 bases from J; bases unmatched to any gene: 7. Germline CDR1 reads ENHRY; CDR2 reads SYGVKD. The CDR3 consists of 18 residues.

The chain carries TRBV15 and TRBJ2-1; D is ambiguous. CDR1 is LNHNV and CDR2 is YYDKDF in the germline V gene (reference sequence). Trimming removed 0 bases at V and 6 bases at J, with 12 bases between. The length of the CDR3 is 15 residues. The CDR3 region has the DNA TGTGCCACCAGCAGAGATTTCTACGGCTTCAATGAGCAGTTCTTC. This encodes CATSRDFYGFNEQFF.

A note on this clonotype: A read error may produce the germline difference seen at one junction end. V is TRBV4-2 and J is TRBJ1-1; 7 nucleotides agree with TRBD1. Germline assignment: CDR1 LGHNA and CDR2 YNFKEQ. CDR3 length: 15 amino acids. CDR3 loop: CASTQNDREFTEAFF. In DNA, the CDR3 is TGTGCCAGCACCCAAAACGACAGGGAATTTACTGAAGCTTTCTTT.

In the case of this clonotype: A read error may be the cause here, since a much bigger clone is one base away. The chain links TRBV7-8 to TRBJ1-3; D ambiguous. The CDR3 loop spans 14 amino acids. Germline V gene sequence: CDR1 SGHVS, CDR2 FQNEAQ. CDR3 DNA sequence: TGTGCCAGCGGCCTGGGATTCTCTGGAGACACCATATATTTT. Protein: CASGLGFSGDTIYF.

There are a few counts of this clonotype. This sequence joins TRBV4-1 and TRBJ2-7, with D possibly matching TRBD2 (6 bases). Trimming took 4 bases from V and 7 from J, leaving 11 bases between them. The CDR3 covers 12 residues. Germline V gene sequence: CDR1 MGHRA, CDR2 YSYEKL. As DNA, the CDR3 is TGCGCCAGCAGCCCTGGGACTGGTGAGCAGTACTTC. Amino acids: CASSPGTGEQYF.

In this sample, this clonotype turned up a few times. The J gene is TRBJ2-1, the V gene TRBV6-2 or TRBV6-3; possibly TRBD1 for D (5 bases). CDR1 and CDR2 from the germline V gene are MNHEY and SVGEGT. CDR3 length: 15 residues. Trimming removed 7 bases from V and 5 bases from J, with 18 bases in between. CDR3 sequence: CASTIRVEPNNEQFF. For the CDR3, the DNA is TGTGCCAGCACCATCAGGGTGGAACCAAACAATGAGCAGTTCTTC.

The CDR3 here is CAISESRAPGNTIYF. The CDR3 nucleotides are TGTGCCATCAGTGAGTCGAGGGCGCCTGGAAACACCATATATTTT. V is TRBV10-3 and J is TRBJ1-3; D not resolved. Germline CDR1 reads ENHRY; CDR2 reads SYGVKD. V shed 0 bases and J shed 2 bases, with 8 bases lying between them. The CDR3 is 15 amino acids.

The CDR3 spells CASRGTGPRDTQYF. As DNA, the CDR3 is TGTGCCAGTAGGGGCACGGGGCCCCGGGATACGCAGTATTTT. The chain carries TRBV19 and TRBJ2-3; D is possibly TRBD1 or TRBD2 (5 bases each). The V gene's germline CDR1 is LNHDA and CDR2 SQIVND (reference sequence). With 6 bases removed from V and 6 bases from J, the gap between germline ends came to 16 bases. The CDR3 has 14 residues.

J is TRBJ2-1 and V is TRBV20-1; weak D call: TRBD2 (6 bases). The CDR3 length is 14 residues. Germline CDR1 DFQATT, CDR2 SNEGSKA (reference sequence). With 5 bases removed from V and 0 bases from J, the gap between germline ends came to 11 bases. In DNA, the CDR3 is TGCAGTGCTTATGCGCGGGACTCCTACAATGAGCAGTTCTTC. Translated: CSAYARDSYNEQFF.